Here is one TCR beta chain with its context. Germline and genes: mouse. The CDR3 extends 4 residues past the end of the read, so its final part is completed from the germline J gene. This sample stems from a study of CD8+ T cells in alopecia areata. V dropped 1 base and J dropped 1 base, with 10 bases sitting between them. Germline values: CDR1 FNHDT, CDR2 SITEND (reference sequence). The CDR3 runs to 15 residues. Scientists pooled cutaneous lymph node cells and sorted them on CD4, CD8alpha, NKG2D, NKG2ACE and other markers. Investigators isolated RNA and reverse transcribed it into cDNA to act as the sequencing template. The data were produced by immunoSEQ multiplex PCR, yet TCRdb's version contains in-frame clones alone and is incomplete. The sample holds about 300,000 clones, and no clone turns up only once.

This rearrangement joins TRBV19 to TRBJ2-5, with D perhaps TRBD2 (6 bases). This clonotype was obtained from a C3H/HeJ mouse with alopecia areata. The mouse line has the MHC haplotype H2-k. Material for sequencing was CD4+ T cells sorted from a lymph node. The CDR3 bases that were read are TGTGCCAGCAGTATAAGCTGGGGAGACCAAGAC. Residues: CASSISWGDQD. The full CDR3 is CASSISWGDQDTQYF.